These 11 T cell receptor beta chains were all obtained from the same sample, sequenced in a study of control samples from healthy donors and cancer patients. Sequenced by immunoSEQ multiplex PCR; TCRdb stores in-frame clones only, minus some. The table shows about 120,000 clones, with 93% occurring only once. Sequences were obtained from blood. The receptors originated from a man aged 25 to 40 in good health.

CDR3 amino acids: CASSLGRVAGGPEDNEQFF. The CDR3 region has the DNA TGCGCCAGCAGCTTGGGTAGGGTAGCGGGGGGGCCAGAGGACAATGAGCAGTTCTTC. The V call is TRBV5-1, the J call TRBJ2-1, with TRBD2 matching over 11 bases. The junction had 13 bases not matched to a gene; V was cut back by 0 bases and J by 5 bases. This CDR3 region has 19 residues. CDR1 is SGHRS, CDR2 YFSETQ, per germline.

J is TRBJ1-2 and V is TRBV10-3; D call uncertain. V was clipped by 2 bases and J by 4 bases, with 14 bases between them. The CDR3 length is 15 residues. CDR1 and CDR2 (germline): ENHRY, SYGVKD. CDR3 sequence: CAISEGKGISYGYTF. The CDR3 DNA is TGTGCCATCAGTGAGGGTAAAGGGATAAGCTATGGCTACACCTTC.

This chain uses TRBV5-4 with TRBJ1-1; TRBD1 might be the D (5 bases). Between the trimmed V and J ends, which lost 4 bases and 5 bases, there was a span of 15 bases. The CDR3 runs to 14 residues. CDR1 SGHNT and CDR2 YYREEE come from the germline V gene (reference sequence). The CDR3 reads CASSLEREGTEAFF. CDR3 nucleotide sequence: TGTGCCAGCAGCCTGGAGAGGGAGGGGACTGAAGCTTTCTTT.

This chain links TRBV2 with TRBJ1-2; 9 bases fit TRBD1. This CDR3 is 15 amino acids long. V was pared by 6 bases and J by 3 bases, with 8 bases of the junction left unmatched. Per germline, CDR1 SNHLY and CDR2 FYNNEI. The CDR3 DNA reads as TGTGCCAGCAGCGGCCACAGGGGGCCCCACTATGGCTACACCTTC. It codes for CASSGHRGPHYGYTF.

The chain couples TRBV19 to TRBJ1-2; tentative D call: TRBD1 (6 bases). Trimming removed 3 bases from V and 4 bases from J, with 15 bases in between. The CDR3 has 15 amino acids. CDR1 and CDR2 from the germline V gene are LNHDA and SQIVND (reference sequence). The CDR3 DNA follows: TGTGCCAGTAGTATCACCCTAACAGGGTTCTATGGCTACACCTTC. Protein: CASSITLTGFYGYTF.

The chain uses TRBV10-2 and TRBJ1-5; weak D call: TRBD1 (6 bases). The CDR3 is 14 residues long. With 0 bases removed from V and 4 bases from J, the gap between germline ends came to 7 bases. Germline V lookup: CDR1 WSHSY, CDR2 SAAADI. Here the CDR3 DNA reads TGCGCCAGCAGTGAGTCGACAGGTAATCAGCCCCAGCATTTT. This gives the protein CASSESTGNQPQHF.

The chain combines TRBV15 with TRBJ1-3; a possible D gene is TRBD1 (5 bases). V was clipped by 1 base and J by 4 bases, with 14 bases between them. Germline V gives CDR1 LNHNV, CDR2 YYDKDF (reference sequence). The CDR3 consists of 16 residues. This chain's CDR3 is CATSRGEGKEGNTIYF. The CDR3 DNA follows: TGTGCCACCAGCAGAGGCGAGGGGAAGGAAGGAAACACCATATATTTT.

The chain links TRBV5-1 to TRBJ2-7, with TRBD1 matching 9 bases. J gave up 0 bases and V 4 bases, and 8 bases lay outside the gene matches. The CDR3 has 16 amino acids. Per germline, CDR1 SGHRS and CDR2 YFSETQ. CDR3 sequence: CASSPDRGASSYEQYF. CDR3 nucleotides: TGCGCCAGCAGCCCGGACAGGGGCGCTAGCTCCTACGAGCAGTACTTC.

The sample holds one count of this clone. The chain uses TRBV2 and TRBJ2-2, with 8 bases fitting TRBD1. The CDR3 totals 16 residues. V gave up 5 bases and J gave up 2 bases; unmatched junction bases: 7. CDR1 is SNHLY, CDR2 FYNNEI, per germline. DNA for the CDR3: TGTGCCAGCAGTCCCGGGACAGGAGATAACACCGGGGAGCTGTTTTTT. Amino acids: CASSPGTGDNTGELFF.

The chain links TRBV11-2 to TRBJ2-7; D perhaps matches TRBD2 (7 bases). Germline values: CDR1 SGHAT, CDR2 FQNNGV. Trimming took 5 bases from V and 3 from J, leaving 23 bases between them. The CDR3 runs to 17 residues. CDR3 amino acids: CASSTITGRGSYYEQYV. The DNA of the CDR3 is TGTGCCAGCAGCACGATAACAGGGAGGGGTTCCTACTACGAGCAGTACGTC.

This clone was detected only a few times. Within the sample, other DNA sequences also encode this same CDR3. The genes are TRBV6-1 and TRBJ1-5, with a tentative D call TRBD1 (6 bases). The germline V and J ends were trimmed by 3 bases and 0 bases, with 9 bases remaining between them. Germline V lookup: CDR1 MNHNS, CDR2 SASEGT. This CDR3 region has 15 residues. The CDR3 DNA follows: TGTGCCAGCAGTGATAGGGGGGCTAGCAATCAGCCCCAGCATTTT. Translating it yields CASSDRGASNQPQHF.